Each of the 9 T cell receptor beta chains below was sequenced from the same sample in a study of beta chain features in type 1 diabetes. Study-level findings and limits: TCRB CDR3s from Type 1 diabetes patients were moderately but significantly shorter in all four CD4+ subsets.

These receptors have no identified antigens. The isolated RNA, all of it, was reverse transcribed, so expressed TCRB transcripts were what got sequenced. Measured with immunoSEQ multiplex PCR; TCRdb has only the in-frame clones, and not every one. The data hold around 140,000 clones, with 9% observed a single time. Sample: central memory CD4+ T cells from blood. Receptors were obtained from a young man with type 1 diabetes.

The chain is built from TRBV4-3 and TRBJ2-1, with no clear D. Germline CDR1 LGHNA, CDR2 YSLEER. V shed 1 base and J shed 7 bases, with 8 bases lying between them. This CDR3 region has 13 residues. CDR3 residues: CASSQGPSNEQFF. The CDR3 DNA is TGCGCCAGCAGCCAAGGTCCGAGTAATGAGCAGTTCTTC.

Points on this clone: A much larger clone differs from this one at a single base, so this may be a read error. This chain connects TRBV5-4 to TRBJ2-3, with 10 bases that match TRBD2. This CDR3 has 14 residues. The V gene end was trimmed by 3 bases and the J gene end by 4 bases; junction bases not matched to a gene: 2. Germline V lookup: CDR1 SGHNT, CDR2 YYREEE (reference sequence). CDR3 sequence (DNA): TGTGCCAGCAGCTCAGCGGGGGGGCCAGATACGCAGTATTTT. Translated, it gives CASSSAGGPDTQYF.

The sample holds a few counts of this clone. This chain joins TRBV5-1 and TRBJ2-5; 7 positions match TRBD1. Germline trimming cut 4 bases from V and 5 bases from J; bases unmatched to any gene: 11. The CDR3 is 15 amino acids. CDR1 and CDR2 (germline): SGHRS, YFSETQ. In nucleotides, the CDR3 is TGCGCCAGCAGCCTCCTACAGGGGATGGGGGAGACCCAGTACTTC. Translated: CASSLLQGMGETQYF.

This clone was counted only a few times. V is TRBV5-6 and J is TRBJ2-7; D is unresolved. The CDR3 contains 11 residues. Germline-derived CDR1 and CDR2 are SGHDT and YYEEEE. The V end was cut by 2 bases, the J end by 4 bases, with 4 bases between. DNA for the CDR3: TGTGCCAGCAGCTTCGGGTACGAGCAGTACTTC. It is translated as CASSFGYEQYF.

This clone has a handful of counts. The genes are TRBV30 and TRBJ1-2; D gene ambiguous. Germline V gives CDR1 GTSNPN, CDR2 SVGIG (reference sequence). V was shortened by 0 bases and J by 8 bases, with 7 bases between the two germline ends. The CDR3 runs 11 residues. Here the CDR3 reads CAWSVLGGYTF. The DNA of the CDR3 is TGTGCCTGGAGTGTCTTGGGCGGCTACACCTTC.

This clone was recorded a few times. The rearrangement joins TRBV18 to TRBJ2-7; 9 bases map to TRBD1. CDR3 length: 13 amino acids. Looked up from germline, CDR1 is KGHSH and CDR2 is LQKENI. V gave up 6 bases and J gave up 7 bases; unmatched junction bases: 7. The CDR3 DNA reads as TGTGCCAGCTCGCAGAGGGACAGGGAAGAGCAGTACTTC. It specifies CASSQRDREEQYF.

The CDR3 loop is CAWSGGQGHHTF. The CDR3 DNA reads TGTGCCTGGAGTGGAGGTCAGGGCCACCACACCTTC. The V and J genes are TRBV30 and TRBJ1-2, with TRBD1 as a possible D gene (5 bases). V dropped 1 base and J dropped 12 bases, with 15 bases sitting between them. Germline CDR1 reads GTSNPN; CDR2 reads SVGIG (reference sequence). The CDR3 is made up of 12 amino acids.

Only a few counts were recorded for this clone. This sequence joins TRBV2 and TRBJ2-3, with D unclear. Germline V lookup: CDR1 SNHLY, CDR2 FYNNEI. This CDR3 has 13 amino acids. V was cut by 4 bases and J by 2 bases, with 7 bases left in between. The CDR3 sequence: CASSGSFTDTQYF. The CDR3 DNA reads TGTGCCAGCAGTGGTTCTTTCACAGATACGCAGTATTTT.

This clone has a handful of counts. The CDR3 sequence: CASSGGSGGTNTGELFF. The DNA of the CDR3 is TGTGCCAGCAGCGGGGGTAGCGGGGGGACAAACACCGGGGAGCTGTTTTTT. V gene TRBV5-4 combines with J gene TRBJ2-2; TRBD2 matches at 10 bases. Trimming took 4 bases from V and 2 from J; bases not matched to a gene: 8. Germline assignment: CDR1 SGHNT and CDR2 YYREEE (reference sequence). The CDR3 extends over 17 amino acids.